The subject of this entry is one T cell receptor (beta chain). Its antigen is still unknown. Possible read error: a much larger clone is one base away. The CDR3 has 15 residues. V lost 5 bases and J lost 5, with 16 bases in between. Germline loops: CDR1 SEHNR, CDR2 FQNEAQ (reference sequence). The sample belongs to a study of identical twins. General study results and limits: In cord blood, abundant beta clonotypes had fewer insertions; memory showed no trend.

TCRdb independently ran MiXCR on the 5' RACE reads; one entry per CDR3 protein. This sample carries 200,000 to 250,000 distinct CDR3 sequences, 6.5% to 8% of them seen once, and the ten largest clones take more than 14%. The data were also submitted as part of a second study, on T cells expressing NK-cell markers. That publication notes: The study sequenced eight donors, seven HCMV-seropositive and one seronegative.

The sequencing input was CD8+ T cells sorted from blood. The sequence was collected from a woman under 30 in good health. This sequence joins TRBV7-9 and TRBJ2-4, with D perhaps matching TRBD2 (6 bases). For the CDR3, the DNA is TGTGCCAGCAGCCCTGGGACTGGCGGGGAAAACATTCAGTACTTC. It codes for CASSPGTGGENIQYF.